The subject of this entry is one TCR beta chain. The antigen remains unidentified. These data come from a study of early T cells in non-severe SARS-CoV-2 infection. Turning to the study itself: Bulk RNA taken from unsorted whole blood was sequenced, leaving chains unpaired. Study-level results: Missing private and CD4 specificities, VDJdb matching favored anti-spike CD8 responses.

The protocol attached unique molecular identifiers to individual cDNA molecules. MiXCR was run by TCRdb on the 5' RACE reads, yielding one entry per CDR3 protein. The sample holds tens of thousands of distinct CDR3 sequences, about 15% seen once. Trimming left V 4 bases short and J 9 bases short, with 11 bases between. Per germline, CDR1 SGHRS and CDR2 YFSETQ. This CDR3 spans 12 amino acids. The chain carries TRBV5-1 and TRBJ2-1; D gene ambiguous. This TCR was sampled from an adult who was a healthcare worker with PCR-confirmed SARS-CoV-2 infection or an uninfected control (not recorded which). Input material: whole blood. CDR3 nucleotides: TGCGCCAGCAGCCTGATCGGACCTGAGCAGTTCTTC. Protein sequence: CASSLIGPEQFF.